This T cell receptor (beta chain) was sequenced for a study of neoadjuvant nivolumab and ipilimumab in lung cancer. Study results and limitations: TCR richness and clonality were higher in tumors than adjacent uninvolved lung. From pretherapy to surgery, tumor richness and clonality rose with dual therapy.

The germline V gene encodes CDR1 SGHTA and CDR2 FQGNSA. The CDR3 extends over 11 amino acids. V was trimmed by 1 base and J by 8 bases, leaving 0 bases between them. Regarding this clone: Its antigen remains unidentified.

Sequencing used immunoSEQ multiplex PCR; TCRdb keeps in-frame clones, though not all of them. The profile shows roughly 4,500 clones, less than 75% of them singletons. Sequences were derived from tumor tissue, sampled after neoadjuvant nivolumab, alone or with ipilimumab, at or shortly before surgery. The TCR comes from an adult with non-small cell lung cancer. V gene TRBV7-2 combines with J gene TRBJ1-6; D is unresolved. The CDR3 here is CASSLDSPLHF. DNA for the CDR3: TGTGCCAGCAGCTTAGATTCACCCCTCCACTTT.